The sample holds one count of the clone carrying this T cell receptor (beta chain). Participant age was 18 to 89 years, and participants resided in 24 US areas. This specimen belongs to a study of blood T cell repertoires in COVID-19. Germline V gene lookup returns CDR1 PRHDT and CDR2 FYEKMQ (reference sequence). The CDR3 has 14 residues. V dropped 0 bases and J dropped 4 bases, with 6 bases sitting between them. As handled by the study authors: Estimation of nucleated cell counts was performed using reference gene primer amplification. The method was immunoSEQ multiplex PCR; TCRdb's version includes in-frame clones alone and lacks a portion of them. The D gene and trimming were derived from the DNA, and the V and J assignments and clone size from that table. The table has almost 400,000 clones, approximately 90% seen once.

The TCR comes from a woman in her thirties with acute COVID-19. The source material was PBMCs or T cells enriched from blood (not recorded which). The rearrangement links TRBV13 to TRBJ2-2; possibly TRBD2 for D (5 bases). The CDR3 loop reads CASSLGRGTGELFF. The CDR3 nucleotides read TGTGCCAGCAGCTTAGGCCGGGGCACCGGGGAGCTGTTTTTT.